Following are 15 T cell receptor beta chains from one sample sequenced in a study of regulatory T cells in long-lasting Graves disease. CDR3-region Arm-PCR and iRepertoire HTBI primers produced the TCR beta libraries. One entry per CDR3 protein results from TCRdb running MiXCR on the multiplex PCR reads. The sample lists fewer than 550,000 distinct CDR3 sequences, about 22% occurring once. Time point here: persistent/refractory GD, antithyroid drugs over 5 years with positive TRAb. Researchers made the TCR library from RNA that was extracted from PBMCs. The input for sequencing was peripheral blood mononuclear cells (PBMCs), taken when the disease was refractory, from a patient treated with antithyroid drugs. These receptor sequences come from a female donor with Graves disease.

The J gene is TRBJ2-2, the V gene TRBV19, with TRBD1 as a possible D gene (5 bases). V was shortened by 3 bases and J by 4 bases, with 18 bases between the two germline ends. Germline CDR1 reads LNHDA; CDR2 reads SQIVND (reference sequence). CDR3 length: 17 amino acids. The CDR3 sequence: CASSILGAGSLTGELFF. CDR3 DNA sequence: TGTGCCAGTAGTATTTTAGGGGCAGGTTCGCTCACCGGGGAGCTGTTTTTT.

This clonotype was seen at least ten times. The chain carries TRBV27 and TRBJ2-5; possible D gene TRBD2, 5 bases. In germline, CDR1 is MNHEY, CDR2 SMNVEV (reference sequence). The CDR3 contains 15 residues. V lost 0 bases to trimming and J lost 9 bases, with 17 bases between them. DNA of the CDR3: TGTGCCAGCAGTTTATCTTCGGGATCGCCTAATCCCCAGTACTTC. Residues: CASSLSSGSPNPQYF.

There are many counts of this clonotype. The V gene is TRBV12-3 or TRBV12-4, the J gene TRBJ2-7; D is unresolved. V lost 6 bases and J lost 0, with 9 bases in between. The CDR3 contains 13 residues. CDR3 amino acids: CASRYDLSYEQYF. Written as DNA, the CDR3 is TGTGCCAGCAGATACGACCTCTCCTACGAGCAGTACTTC.

This clonotype turned up a few times. V usage is TRBV7-8 and J usage is TRBJ2-2; 7 nucleotides match TRBD2. Per germline, CDR1 SGHVS and CDR2 FQNEAQ. The CDR3 loop spans 14 amino acids. After removal of 6 bases from V and 5 bases from J, the junction contained 6 bases not matched to a gene. The CDR3, as DNA: TGTGCCAGCAGAGTCCTAGCGGAAACCGGGGAGCTGTTTTTT. Translating it yields CASRVLAETGELFF.

This clonotype has ten or more counts. J is TRBJ1-4 and V is TRBV12-3 or TRBV12-4; D unclear. Trimming stripped 5 bases from V and 10 bases from J, with 11 bases between. The CDR3 contains 12 residues. The CDR3, as DNA: TGTGCCAGCAGTCCCGACCGGGGAAAACTGTTTTTT. It translates to CASSPDRGKLFF.

This clonotype was seen more than once but under ten times. The chain combines TRBV10-3 with TRBJ2-7; 9 nucleotides line up with TRBD1. J was trimmed by 6 bases and V by 3 bases; bases with no gene match: 9. The CDR3 contains 15 residues. Germline-derived CDR1 and CDR2 are ENHRY and SYGVKD. CDR3 sequence reads: CAISEEQGAAGEQYF. The CDR3 DNA follows: TGTGCCATCAGTGAAGAACAGGGGGCAGCGGGCGAGCAGTACTTC.

This clonotype was seen a handful of times. V gene TRBV7-2 combines with J gene TRBJ2-5; D is unclear. The CDR3 covers 13 residues. V gave up 3 bases and J gave up 4 bases, with 9 bases separating them. Germline CDR1 and CDR2: SGHTA and FQGNSA. The CDR3 DNA reads TGTGCCAGCAGCTTGGCACCTCCAGAGACCCAGTACTTC. It encodes CASSLAPPETQYF.

This clonotype was seen a handful of times. V gene TRBV5-4 combines with J gene TRBJ2-7; D is uncertain. The germline V and J ends were trimmed by 3 bases and 3 bases, with 13 bases remaining between them. Germline CDR1 SGHNT, CDR2 YYREEE (reference sequence). The CDR3 sequence is 14 residues long. CDR3 coding DNA: TGTGCCAGCAGCTATTCCTCGGATCTCTACGAGCAGTACTTC. It specifies CASSYSSDLYEQYF.

The sample holds many counts of this clonotype. This chain uses TRBV28 with TRBJ2-5; D is unclear. The CDR3 is 17 residues long. V lost 1 base and J 2 bases, leaving 17 bases between the germline ends. Germline CDR1 is MDHEN and CDR2 is SYDVKM. CDR3 nucleotides: TGTGCCAGCAGTTTATTTATTGGGTCAGGTCGACAAGAGACCCAGTACTTC. This gives the protein CASSLFIGSGRQETQYF.

This clonotype came up many times. V is TRBV28 and J is TRBJ1-5; D is unresolved. Trimming removed 6 bases at V and 3 bases at J, with 6 bases between. The germline CDR1 and CDR2 sequences are MDHEN and SYDVKM. The CDR3 has 12 residues. The CDR3 reads CASSRTNQPQHF. The CDR3 coding sequence is TGTGCCAGCAGCCGAACCAATCAGCCCCAGCATTTT. The full variable domain, in which reference TRBV28 and TRBJ1-5 provide the parts outside the CDR3, is DVKVTQSSRYLVKRTGEKVFLECVQDMDHENMFWYRQDPGLGLRLIYFSYDVKMKEKGDIPEGYSVSREKKERFSLILESASTNQTSMYLCASSRTNQPQHFGDGTRLSIL.

This clonotype showed up many times. The V and J genes are TRBV6-1 and TRBJ2-7, with a possible D match to TRBD1 (6 bases). This CDR3 is 14 amino acids long. Trimming took 4 bases from V and 0 from J, leaving 10 bases between them. CDR1 and CDR2 (germline): MNHNS, SASEGT. CDR3 nucleotide sequence: TGTGCCAGCAGTGTGGACAGTCGCTCCTACGAGCAGTACTTC. Its translation: CASSVDSRSYEQYF.

Notes on this clonotype: A much larger clone lies one base from this, so it may be a read error. The chain recombines TRBV6-1 with TRBJ2-7, with unresolved D. Germline V gene data show CDR1 as MNHNS and CDR2 as SASEGT. The CDR3 extends over 14 amino acids. Here the CDR3 reads CAGSPDESSYEQYF. The CDR3 DNA reads TGTGCCGGCAGTCCGGATGAGAGCTCCTACGAGCAGTACTTC.

In its sample, this clonotype was seen once. This chain links TRBV28 with TRBJ2-1; 10 nucleotides line up with TRBD1. The length of the CDR3 is 15 residues. V was clipped by 8 bases and J by 7 bases; unmatched bases: 11. Germline loops: CDR1 MDHEN, CDR2 SYDVKM. CDR3 nucleotide sequence: TGTGCCAGCCTACTGACAGGGGGCCGATCGAATGAGCAGTTCTTC. Protein product: CASLLTGGRSNEQFF.

This clonotype was recorded at least ten times. The chain employs TRBV19 and TRBJ1-1; D ambiguous. From germline, CDR1 is LNHDA and CDR2 SQIVND (reference sequence). The CDR3 is made up of 13 amino acids. V lost 9 bases and J 0 bases, leaving 11 bases between the germline ends. The CDR3 DNA reads TGTGCCAGCAGCATCGGGGTGAACACTGAAGCTTTCTTT. Amino acid sequence: CASSIGVNTEAFF.

This clonotype was counted ten times or more. This chain joins TRBV4-1 and TRBJ1-2; D might be TRBD1 (5 bases). Trimming shortened V by 1 base and J by 5 bases, and 11 bases separated the two germline ends. The CDR3 extends over 14 amino acids. Germline CDR1 and CDR2: MGHRA and YSYEKL. The CDR3 DNA reads TGCGCCAGCAGCCAAGGGCGTACAGGATATGGCTACACCTTC. The encoded protein is CASSQGRTGYGYTF.